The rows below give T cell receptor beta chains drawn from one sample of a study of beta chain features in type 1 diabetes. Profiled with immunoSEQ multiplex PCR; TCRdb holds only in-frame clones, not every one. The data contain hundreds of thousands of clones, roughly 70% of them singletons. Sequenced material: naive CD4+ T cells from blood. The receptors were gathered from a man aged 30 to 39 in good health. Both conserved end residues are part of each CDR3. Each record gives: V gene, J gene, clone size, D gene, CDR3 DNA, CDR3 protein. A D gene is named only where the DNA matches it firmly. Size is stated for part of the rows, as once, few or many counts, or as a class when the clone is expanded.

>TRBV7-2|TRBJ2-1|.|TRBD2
TGTGCCAGCAGCGGATCGGGACTAGCGATCTCCTACAATGAGCAGTTCTTC
CASSGSGLAISYNEQFF
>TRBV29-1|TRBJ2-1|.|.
TGCAGCGTTGACGTTGAGGACAGCCGGCAGTTCTTC
CSVDVEDSRQFF
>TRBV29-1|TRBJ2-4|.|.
TGCAGCGATACAGGACCCCAAAACATTCAGTACTTC
CSDTGPQNIQYF
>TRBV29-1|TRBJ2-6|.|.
TGCAGCGCCCCGGTACCTGGGGCCAACGTCCTGACTTTC
CSAPVPGANVLTF
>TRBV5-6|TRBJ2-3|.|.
TGTGCCAGCAGCCAATCCCAGGGTGGAGATACGCAGTATTTT
CASSQSQGGDTQYF
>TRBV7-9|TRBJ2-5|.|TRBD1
TGTGCCAGCAGCCCGAGGACAGGGGGCGCGGGAAAAGAGACCCAGTACTTC
CASSPRTGGAGKETQYF
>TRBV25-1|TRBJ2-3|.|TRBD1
TGTGCCAGCAGCAACAGGGGGGGCACAGATACGCAGTATTTT
CASSNRGGTDTQYF
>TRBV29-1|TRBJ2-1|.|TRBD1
TGCAGCGTTGTTCTGACAGGGCTCTCCTACAATGAGCAGTTCTTC
CSVVLTGLSYNEQFF
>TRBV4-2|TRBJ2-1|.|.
TGTGCCAGCAGCCAAGATCTCGGTGAATACAATGAGCAGTTCTTC
CASSQDLGEYNEQFF
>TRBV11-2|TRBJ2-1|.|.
TGTGCCAGCAGCCTAAGTCTAAGCTCCAATGAGCAGTTCTTC
CASSLSLSSNEQFF
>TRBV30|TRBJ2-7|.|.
TGTGCCTGGAGTCCCTGGAAGGCCCCCTCCTACGAGCAGTACTTC
CAWSPWKAPSYEQYF
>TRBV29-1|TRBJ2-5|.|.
TGCAGCGTTCCTAACCAGGGGCCTAGCGAGCTCTACTTC
CSVPNQGPSELYF
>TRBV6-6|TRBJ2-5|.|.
TGTGCCAGCAACTCCCCCGCCGCAGAGACCCAGTACTTC
CASNSPAAETQYF
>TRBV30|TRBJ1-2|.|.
TGTGCCTGGAGGCTCGACTATGGCTACACCTTC
CAWRLDYGYTF
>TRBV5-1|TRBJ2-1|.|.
TGCGCCAGCAGCCTCATCCCCTCATACAATGAGCAGTTCTTC
CASSLIPSYNEQFF
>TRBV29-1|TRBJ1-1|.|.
TGCAGCGCCTTTAATCATGCTGTGGTCACTGAAGCTTTCTTT
CSAFNHAVVTEAFF
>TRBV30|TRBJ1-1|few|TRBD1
TGTGCCTGGTCAGACAGGGCGGACACTGAAGCTTTCTTT
CAWSDRADTEAFF
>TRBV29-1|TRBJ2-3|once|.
TGCAGCGTTGAAGGGGGCGCAGATACGCAGTATTTT
CSVEGGADTQYF